The next 8 T cell receptor beta chains were all read from a single sample in a study of blood T cell repertoires in COVID-19. The repertoire was sequenced with immunoSEQ multiplex PCR; TCRdb's copy has only in-frame clones and lacks some. This sample has 120,000 to 150,000 clones; 87% occur once, and the top ten carry more than 0.8%. The sample consisted of peripheral blood. These receptors came from a woman between 45 and 65 years old with acute or convalescent COVID-19.

The chain has TRBV19 and TRBJ2-5, with D hard to call. Per the germline V gene, CDR1 is LNHDA and CDR2 is SQIVND (reference sequence). The CDR3 is 14 amino acids. Trimming left V 2 bases short and J 3 bases short, with 10 bases between. CDR3 sequence reads: CASSIMAVEETQYF. CDR3 bases: TGTGCCAGTAGTATAATGGCCGTTGAAGAGACCCAGTACTTC.

In DNA, the CDR3 is TGTGCCAGCAGTTTCGGGACATTCTATGGCTACACCTTC. Translated, it gives CASSFGTFYGYTF. J is TRBJ1-2 and V is TRBV12-3 or TRBV12-4, with D perhaps matching TRBD1 (6 bases). The CDR3 contains 13 residues. V was trimmed by 3 bases and J by 4 bases, leaving 9 bases between them.

The rearrangement joins TRBV7-8 to TRBJ2-1; 8 bases are a match to TRBD2. CDR1 is SGHVS and CDR2 is FQNEAQ in the germline V gene. The J segment lost 6 bases and the V segment lost 0 bases, leaving 1 base of the junction unmatched. This CDR3 region has 14 residues. The chain's CDR3 is CASSLAGTSNEQFF. For the CDR3, the DNA is TGTGCCAGCAGCTTAGCGGGGACTAGCAATGAGCAGTTCTTC.

This chain uses TRBV19 with TRBJ1-1, with 7 bases that match TRBD1. Germline CDR1 reads LNHDA; CDR2 reads SQIVND (reference sequence). The CDR3 totals 14 residues. After removal of 7 bases from V and 3 bases from J, the junction contained 8 bases not matched to a gene. In DNA form, the CDR3 reads TGTGCCAGTAAACTCCAGGGGGAAGACACTGAAGCTTTCTTT. This encodes CASKLQGEDTEAFF.

The chain carries TRBV27 and TRBJ2-3, with 7 bases identical to TRBD2. CDR1 and CDR2 from the germline V gene are MNHEY and SMNVEV (reference sequence). This CDR3 contains 18 residues. Trimming took 5 bases from V and 2 from J; bases not matched to a gene: 16. In nucleotides, the CDR3 is TGTGCCAGCAGTCGATCTCAACCGGGACTACTGATCACAGATACGCAGTATTTT. Its protein product is CASSRSQPGLLITDTQYF.

This chain joins TRBV19 and TRBJ2-3; no reliable D call. This CDR3 is built from 13 residues. The V and J ends lost 3 bases and 13 bases respectively, with 17 bases between them. CDR1 and CDR2 from the germline V gene are LNHDA and SQIVND (reference sequence). The CDR3 loop is CASSMSFPMNEYF. The CDR3 nucleotides read TGTGCCAGTAGTATGAGCTTCCCCATGAATGAGTATTTT.

CDR3 in DNA: TGTGCCACCCAGTCAACCAGACTGGGCGAGCAGTACTTC. Its translation: CATQSTRLGEQYF. This chain links TRBV6-5 with TRBJ2-7; D remains ambiguous. Germline V lookup: CDR1 MNHEY, CDR2 SVGAGI. The CDR3 has 13 amino acids. The V gene lost 10 bases and the J gene lost 6 bases, with 19 bases spanning the gap.

The rearrangement joins TRBV5-1 to TRBJ2-3, with TRBD2 matching 7 bases. V gave up 0 bases and J gave up 4 bases; unmatched junction bases: 5. The CDR3 contains 15 residues. Looked up from germline, CDR1 is SGHRS and CDR2 is YFSETQ. CDR3 sequence (DNA): TGCGCCAGCAGCTTGGTTGCGGGGGAGGCAGATACGCAGTATTTT. The encoded protein is CASSLVAGEADTQYF.